This T cell receptor beta chain was profiled in a study of OX40 agonist ivuxolimab in advanced cancers. Looking at the study overall: Among those enrolled, mean age was about 58 years (range 23 to 79) and less than 90% were male.

Whole-study results and caveats: CD8+ T cells (on average) carried more expanded clones than CD4+ T cells.

Patients were excluded for autoimmune disease history or systemic immunosuppression. Here immunoSEQ multiplex PCR was the method, and the copy in TCRdb shows in-frame clones only, minus some. The table has about 62,000 clones, approximately 79% seen once. Concerning this clone: Antigen: not known.

This sequence originates from an adult with an advanced solid tumor such as melanoma, head and neck, liver or kidney cancer. This specimen was CD4+ or CD8+ T cells sorted from blood, taken in a trial of the OX40 agonist ivuxolimab.

The CDR3 coding sequence is TGCGCCAGCAGCTTGGTTCAGGGTGTATACGAGCAGTACTTC. Translated: CASSLVQGVYEQYF. This chain joins TRBV5-1 and TRBJ2-7; a weak D match, TRBD1 (5 bases). In germline, CDR1 is SGHRS, CDR2 YFSETQ. Trimming removed 0 bases from V and 4 bases from J, with 11 bases in between. CDR3 length: 14 amino acids.